The sequence of this TCR beta chain was determined in a study of blood T cell repertoires in COVID-19. Overall study context: There were acute and convalescent COVID-19 samples, and they came from the United States, Italy and Spain. T cells, B-cell-depleted T cells, or PBMCs provided the cDNA or gDNA that served as material.

In the original workflow: Estimation of nucleated cell counts relied on the amplification of reference gene primers. Clones were read by immunoSEQ multiplex PCR, and TCRdb kept only the in-frame ones, dropping some. V and J calls and clone size follow that table, whereas D and trimming were derived from the DNA. The sample records about 670,000 clones, about nine tenths being singletons. This clonotype originated in a woman between 18 and 29 years old with acute or convalescent COVID-19. The sample comprised peripheral blood.

The CDR3, as DNA: TGTGCCAGCAGTTACCCCGACCCCCAGGGTGTCTATGGCTACACCTTC. It is translated as CASSYPDPQGVYGYTF. This sequence joins TRBV6-5 and TRBJ1-2; D might be TRBD1 (5 bases). CDR1 and CDR2 (germline): MNHEY, SVGAGI. This CDR3 is 16 amino acids long. V lost 2 bases to trimming and J lost 4 bases, with 17 bases between them.